These 26 T cell receptor beta chains were sequenced from one sample in a study of post-analysis software for immune sequencing data. Whole-study results and caveats: TRBV segments more frequent in patients than in controls numbered a few and included TRBV5-6, TRBV5-1 and TRBV20-1.

These receptors are not linked to any known antigen. TCR beta cDNA libraries included unique molecular identifiers. TCRdb reprocessed the PCR reads via MiXCR and lists one record per CDR3 protein. The data show some 700,000 distinct CDR3 sequences, approximately 59% seen once. The sequenced sample was blood. These receptors were obtained from a girl aged 2 to 10 with multiple sclerosis.

This clonotype was counted only a few times. J is TRBJ2-1 and V is TRBV20-1; 8 bases fit TRBD2. V gave up 2 bases and J gave up 0 bases; unmatched junction bases: 18. Germline values: CDR1 DFQATT, CDR2 SNEGSKA (reference sequence). CDR3 length: 20 residues. The CDR3 DNA reads as TGCAGTGCTAGACGGCCCCGAATGGGCGGGGGGCCAAGCTCCTACAATGAGCAGTTCTTC. Translating it yields CSARRPRMGGGPSSYNEQFF.

This rearrangement joins TRBV9 to TRBJ2-5; 7 positions match TRBD1. CDR3 length equals 15 residues. CDR1 and CDR2 from the germline V gene are SGDLS and YYNGEE. J gave up 7 bases and V 3 bases, and 12 bases lay outside the gene matches. This chain's CDR3 is CASSAGDSWGWTQYF. The CDR3 coding sequence is TGTGCCAGCAGCGCCGGGGACAGCTGGGGATGGACCCAGTACTTC.

The V call is TRBV4-3, the J call TRBJ2-1, with 8 bases identical to TRBD1. This CDR3 region has 18 residues. Germline trimming cut 4 bases from V and 8 bases from J; bases unmatched to any gene: 19. The germline V gene has CDR1 LGHNA and CDR2 YSLEER. DNA for the CDR3: TGCGCCAGCAGCCTACCGTGGGGCTCAGGGGGCGAATGGGATGAGCAGTTCTTC. The encoded protein is CASSLPWGSGGEWDEQFF.

The chain has TRBV29-1 and TRBJ2-7; D is unresolved. This CDR3 is 13 amino acids long. Germline V gene lookup returns CDR1 SQVTM and CDR2 ANQGSEA. Trimming pared 5 bases from V and 0 bases from J, leaving 11 bases between. CDR3 in amino acids: CSVTPISSYEQYF. As DNA, the CDR3 is TGCAGCGTTACGCCCATCAGCTCCTACGAGCAGTACTTC.

CDR3 DNA: TGTGCCAGCAGCTTTGGGACTAGCGGGAGGGCCGGTAATGAGCAGTTCTTC. Amino acid sequence: CASSFGTSGRAGNEQFF. V and J are TRBV9 and TRBJ2-1; the match to TRBD2 covers 16 bases. The CDR3 is 17 residues long. Germline CDR1 reads SGDLS; CDR2 reads YYNGEE. The ends lost 4 bases at V and 7 bases at J; junction bases unmatched: 8.

This rearrangement joins TRBV7-2 to TRBJ2-1, with D tentatively TRBD2 (7 bases). This CDR3 is 15 amino acids long. The germline V gene has CDR1 SGHTA and CDR2 FQGNSA. Trimming took 4 bases from V and 11 from J, leaving 21 bases between them. DNA for the CDR3: TGTGCCAGCAGCTCAGCCCCGGGGGGCCGGCCTAAGCAGTTCTTC. Translated: CASSSAPGGRPKQFF.

The J gene is TRBJ2-1, the V gene TRBV7-9, with TRBD2 identical over 13 bases. Germline lookup yields CDR1 SEHNR and CDR2 FQNEAQ (reference sequence). This CDR3 has 17 amino acids. V trimming: 6 bases; J trimming: 4 bases; junction bases outside the gene matches: 9. This CDR3 reads CASRRGTSGISYNEQFF. CDR3 nucleotides: TGTGCCAGCAGACGGGGGACTAGCGGGATTTCTTACAATGAGCAGTTCTTC. The full variable domain, in which reference TRBV7-9 and TRBJ2-1 provide the parts outside the CDR3, is DTGVSQNPRHKITKRGQNVTFRCDPISEHNRLYWYRQTLGQGPEFLTYFQNEAQLEKSRLLSDRFSAERPKGSFSTLEIQRTEQGDSAMYLCASRRGTSGISYNEQFFGPGTRLTVL.

In its sample, this clonotype was seen a few times. The rearrangement links TRBV10-3 to TRBJ2-3; a weak D match, TRBD1 (6 bases). V shed 8 bases and J shed 2 bases, with 17 bases lying between them. Germline loops: CDR1 ENHRY, CDR2 SYGVKD. The CDR3 length is 15 residues. This CDR3 is CAIDDRGTPTDTQYF. CDR3 bases: TGTGCCATCGACGATAGAGGGACACCCACAGATACGCAGTATTTT.

This clonotype was counted only a few times. The V gene is TRBV29-1, the J gene TRBJ2-1; unclear D gene. The CDR3 totals 12 residues. With 3 bases removed from V and 8 bases from J, the gap between germline ends came to 11 bases. Looked up from germline, CDR1 is SQVTM and CDR2 is ANQGSEA. The CDR3 loop is CSVESAPDEQFF. The CDR3 bases are TGCAGCGTTGAGTCGGCCCCGGATGAGCAGTTCTTC.

This clonotype was detected a few times. The rearrangement joins TRBV5-1 to TRBJ2-3; D uncertain. V lost 2 bases and J lost 2, with 9 bases in between. The germline gives CDR1 SGHRS, CDR2 YFSETQ. The CDR3 sequence is 14 residues long. The CDR3 nucleotides read TGCGCCAGCAGCTTCGGTAGCTCCACAGATACGCAGTATTTT. Encoded protein: CASSFGSSTDTQYF.

The sample holds a few counts of this clonotype. The chain carries TRBV20-1 and TRBJ2-7; TRBD2 might be the D (6 bases). In germline, CDR1 is DFQATT, CDR2 SNEGSKA (reference sequence). V gave up 6 bases and J gave up 3 bases, with 15 bases separating them. The CDR3 is made up of 13 amino acids. The CDR3 nucleotides are TGCAGTGCGGAGGGACTCGCCGGCTACGAGCAGTACTTC. This sequence encodes CSAEGLAGYEQYF.

J is TRBJ2-3 and V is TRBV29-1, with D possibly matching TRBD2 (6 bases). Trimming took off 7 bases at V and 0 bases at J, with 26 bases between the two ends. In germline, CDR1 is SQVTM, CDR2 ANQGSEA. The CDR3 covers 18 residues. This CDR3 reads CSALKGSGVPPSTDTQYF. In nucleotides, the CDR3 is TGCAGCGCCCTAAAGGGGTCGGGAGTTCCTCCTAGCACAGATACGCAGTATTTT.

The rearrangement joins TRBV29-1 to TRBJ2-1; D tentatively reads TRBD1 or TRBD2 (5 bases each). V was shortened by 5 bases and J by 4 bases, with 12 bases between the two germline ends. The CDR3 totals 13 residues. Germline-derived CDR1 and CDR2 are SQVTM and ANQGSEA. CDR3 region: CSVRGDGYNEQFF. The CDR3 coding sequence is TGCAGCGTTAGAGGGGATGGGTACAATGAGCAGTTCTTC.

The chain carries TRBV12-3 or TRBV12-4 and TRBJ2-7, with TRBD1 as a possible D gene (5 bases). The CDR3 is 14 residues long. Between the trimmed V and J ends, which lost 3 bases and 1 base, there was a span of 10 bases. CDR3 protein: CASSLQGESYEQYF. The CDR3 DNA is TGTGCCAGCAGTTTGCAAGGGGAATCCTACGAGCAGTACTTC.

The sample holds a few counts of this clonotype. V and J are TRBV20-1 and TRBJ2-5; TRBD2 matches 9 bases. Germline V gene sequence: CDR1 DFQATT, CDR2 SNEGSKA (reference sequence). CDR3 length equals 14 residues. Trimming removed 6 bases from V and 3 bases from J; junction bases left unmatched: 8. CDR3 DNA sequence: TGCAGTGCAGCTGTAGCGGGAGTCGAAGAGACCCAGTACTTC. Residues: CSAAVAGVEETQYF.

The rearrangement joins TRBV6-5 to TRBJ1-1, with 10 bases that match TRBD1. V lost 6 bases to trimming and J lost 1 base; unmatched junction nucleotides: 8. CDR3 size: 16 residues. Germline values: CDR1 MNHEY, CDR2 SVGAGI. The CDR3 loop is CASSAGQGQGNTEAFF. In DNA form, the CDR3 reads TGTGCCAGCAGCGCGGGACAGGGGCAGGGGAACACTGAAGCTTTCTTT.

The sample holds a few counts of this clonotype. V usage is TRBV12-3 or TRBV12-4 and J usage is TRBJ2-1; the D gene is possibly TRBD2 (5 bases). CDR3 size: 15 residues. V was trimmed by 6 bases and J by 0 bases, leaving 12 bases between them. CDR3: CASSERGDSYNEQFF. The CDR3 DNA sequence: TGTGCCAGCAGCGAACGGGGTGACTCCTACAATGAGCAGTTCTTC.

This sequence joins TRBV7-9 and TRBJ1-4, with D unclear. This CDR3 has 14 residues. Germline CDR1 and CDR2: SEHNR and FQNEAQ (reference sequence). The V end was cut by 3 bases, the J end by 7 bases, with 12 bases between. This CDR3 is CASSFDVEREKLFF. The CDR3 DNA sequence: TGTGCCAGCAGCTTTGATGTTGAGCGTGAAAAACTGTTTTTT.

This clonotype showed up just a few times. V is TRBV10-2 and J is TRBJ2-5; D uncertain. The J call is doubtful: the DNA matches TRBJ2-7 better. The CDR3 consists of 15 residues. The germline gives CDR1 WSHSY, CDR2 SAAADI. CDR3 nucleotide sequence: TGCGCCAGCAGTGTGGGGTCCTCCCGAGCTAGCGAGCAGTACTTC. Translated, it gives CASSVGSSRASEQYF.

The chain joins TRBV4-3 to TRBJ1-5, with 9 bases aligning to TRBD1. The CDR3 covers 17 residues. From germline, CDR1 is LGHNA and CDR2 YSLEER. V lost 0 bases to trimming and J lost 7 bases; unmatched junction nucleotides: 10. The chain's CDR3 is CASSQDPYTGGGQPQHF. The CDR3 coding sequence is TGCGCCAGCAGCCAAGATCCGTATACAGGGGGCGGCCAGCCCCAGCATTTT.

This clonotype occurred a few times. The chain has TRBV25-1 and TRBJ2-1; no clear D gene. The germline V and J ends were trimmed by 4 bases and 4 bases, with 5 bases remaining between them. Per germline, CDR1 MGHDK and CDR2 SYGVNS. CDR3 length equals 12 residues. The CDR3 loop is CASSALYNEQFF. The CDR3 bases are TGTGCCAGCAGTGCGTTGTACAATGAGCAGTTCTTC.

The chain links TRBV6-1 to TRBJ1-6; D is perhaps TRBD1 (6 bases). Germline values: CDR1 MNHNS, CDR2 SASEGT. The CDR3 runs 13 residues. The V and J ends lost 6 bases and 11 bases respectively, with 14 bases between them. The CDR3 loop reads CASSSDWGPPLHF. As DNA, the CDR3 is TGTGCCAGCAGCTCCGACTGGGGGCCACCCCTCCACTTT.

This clonotype was counted between two and nine times. The chain recombines TRBV20-1 with TRBJ2-1; D unresolved. V lost 3 bases, J lost 2 bases, and 14 bases lay in between. The germline V gene encodes CDR1 DFQATT and CDR2 SNEGSKA (reference sequence). The CDR3 has 15 residues. The CDR3 loop reads CSASNYRSPYNEQFF. CDR3 DNA sequence: TGCAGTGCTAGTAACTACCGAAGCCCCTACAATGAGCAGTTCTTC.

J is TRBJ1-5 and V is TRBV12-3 or TRBV12-4, with D maybe TRBD1 (6 bases). Trimming took 7 bases from V and 6 from J, leaving 13 bases between them. This CDR3 has 13 amino acids. The CDR3 sequence is CASTETGIQPQHF. The CDR3 DNA reads TGTGCCAGCACCGAGACAGGTATTCAGCCCCAGCATTTT.

The rearrangement links TRBV5-1 to TRBJ1-1; D gene uncertain. Germline-derived CDR1 and CDR2 are SGHRS and YFSETQ. V lost 3 bases and J 2 bases, leaving 8 bases between the germline ends. The CDR3 runs to 13 residues. The CDR3 region has the DNA TGCGCCAGCAGCTCCCGGAGTAACACTGAAGCTTTCTTT. Translating it yields CASSSRSNTEAFF.

The V and J genes are TRBV12-3 or TRBV12-4 and TRBJ1-2; D is possibly TRBD1 (5 bases). CDR3 length: 16 amino acids. V was trimmed by 1 base and J by 4 bases, leaving 16 bases between them. The CDR3 spells CASSLGTPPGRYGYTF. CDR3 sequence (DNA): TGTGCCAGCAGTTTAGGTACACCGCCAGGGCGCTATGGCTACACCTTC.